These T cell receptor beta chains were read from a single sample in a study of T cell responses to AZD1222 COVID-19 vaccine. Measured with immunoSEQ multiplex PCR; TCRdb has only the in-frame clones, and not every one. The table shows roughly 160,000 clones, with roughly 92% occurring only once. Sample: peripheral blood, taken on day 0 of AZD1222 vaccination. All receptors come from an adult in good health. Both conserved end residues are part of each CDR3.

v_call cdr3_length cdr3_aa
TRBV15 15 CATGRYRAGNTEAFF
TRBV3-1/TRBV3-2 14 CASSLGQGGNTIYF
TRBV10-2 15 CASSVNRAVNEKLFF
TRBV2 16 CASSEGSLHSNQPQHF
TRBV5-4 19 CASSLAKGTGMAYQETQYF
TRBV2 13 CASRGGANEKLFF
TRBV18 14 CASSPTQKNTEAFF
TRBV7-9 17 CASSPTSGGRGTGELFF
TRBV7-9 13 CASSPQFDYGYTF
TRBV2 13 CASSEENFYGYTF
TRBV5-1 14 CASKREQMNTEAFF
TRBV4-1 15 CASSQSLGSSYEQYF
TRBV7-9 15 CASSLASLAGEKLFF
TRBV30 13 CAWSVEGNQPQHF
TRBV9 12 CASSGGTGELFF
TRBV5-4 14 CASSITTGTAGYTF
TRBV27 15 CASSNLDRDRNEQFF
TRBV7-2 15 CASSLEASGTYEQYF
TRBV27 17 CASSIIPPGVLEETQYF
TRBV18 12 CASSRASPEAFF
TRBV6-1 17 CASSEAGGRGVNQPQHF
TRBV7-9 15 CASSLAGGPPYEQYF
TRBV18 14 CASSLWTSSDTQYF
TRBV5-1 15 CASSLGTGSNQPQHF
TRBV9 17 CASSVSNGQQLDEKLFF
TRBV6-5 14 CASREERLAGEQFF
TRBV19 13 CASSMSSEDTQYF
TRBV18 15 CASSPPQGGGTEAFF
TRBV3-1/TRBV3-2 13 CASRRLADNEQFF
TRBV18 13 CASSPPGGREAFF
TRBV14 13 CASSVPGANIQYF
TRBV23-1 14 CASSQDGTPSEQYF
TRBV28 13 CASSFDRVKPQHF
TRBV4-3 13 CASSDWRAGEQFF
TRBV7-9 15 CASSFRGGLTDTQYF
TRBV5-4 14 CASSLTGGPSAQYF
TRBV25-1 13 CASSFDLNTEAFF
TRBV6-5 14 CASSYEGYNSPLHF
TRBV10-2 12 CASSERTAKAFF